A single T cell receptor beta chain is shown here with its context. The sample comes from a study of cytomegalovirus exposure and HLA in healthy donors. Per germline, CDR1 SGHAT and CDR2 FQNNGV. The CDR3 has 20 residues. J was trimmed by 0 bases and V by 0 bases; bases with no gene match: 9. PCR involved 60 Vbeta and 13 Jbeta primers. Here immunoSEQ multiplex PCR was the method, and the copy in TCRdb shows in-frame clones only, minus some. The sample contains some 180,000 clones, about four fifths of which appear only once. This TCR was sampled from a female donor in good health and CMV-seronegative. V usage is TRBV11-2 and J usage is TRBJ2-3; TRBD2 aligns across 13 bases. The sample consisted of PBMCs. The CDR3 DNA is TGTGCCAGCAGCTTAGATCGCAAGTCGGGACTAGCGGGAAGCACAGATACGCAGTATTTT. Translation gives CASSLDRKSGLAGSTDTQYF. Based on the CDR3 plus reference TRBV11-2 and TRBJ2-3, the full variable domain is EAGVAQSPRYKIIEKRQSVAFWCNPISGHATLYWYQQILGQGPKLLIQFQNNGVVDDSQLPKDRFSAERLKGVDSTLKIQPAKLEDSAVYLCASSLDRKSGLAGSTDTQYFGPGTRLTVL.